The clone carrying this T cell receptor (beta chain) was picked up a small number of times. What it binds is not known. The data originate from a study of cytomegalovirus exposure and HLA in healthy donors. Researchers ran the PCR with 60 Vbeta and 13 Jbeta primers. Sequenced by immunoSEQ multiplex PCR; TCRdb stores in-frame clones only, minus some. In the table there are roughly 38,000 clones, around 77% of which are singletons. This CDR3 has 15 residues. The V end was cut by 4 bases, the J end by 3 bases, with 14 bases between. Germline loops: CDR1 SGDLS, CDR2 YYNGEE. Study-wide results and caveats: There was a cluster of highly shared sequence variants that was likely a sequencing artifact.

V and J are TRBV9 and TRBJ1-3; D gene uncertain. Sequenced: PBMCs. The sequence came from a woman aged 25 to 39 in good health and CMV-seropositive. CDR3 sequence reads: CASSTTVGHGNTIYF. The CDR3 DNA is TGTGCCAGCAGCACAACAGTGGGCCATGGAAACACCATATATTTT.